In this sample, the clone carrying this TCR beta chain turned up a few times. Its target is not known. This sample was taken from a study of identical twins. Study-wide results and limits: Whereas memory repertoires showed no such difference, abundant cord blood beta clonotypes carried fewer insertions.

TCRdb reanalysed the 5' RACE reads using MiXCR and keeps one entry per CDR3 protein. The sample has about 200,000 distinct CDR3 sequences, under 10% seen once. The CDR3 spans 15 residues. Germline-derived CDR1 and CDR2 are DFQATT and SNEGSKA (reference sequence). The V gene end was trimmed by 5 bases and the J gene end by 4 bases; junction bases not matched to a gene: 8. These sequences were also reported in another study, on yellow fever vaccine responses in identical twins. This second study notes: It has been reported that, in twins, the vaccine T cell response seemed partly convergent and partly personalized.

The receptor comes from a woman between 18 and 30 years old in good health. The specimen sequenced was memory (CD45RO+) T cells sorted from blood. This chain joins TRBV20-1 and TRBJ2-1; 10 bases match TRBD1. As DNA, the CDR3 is TGCAGTGCTGCCACGACAGGGGGCGCATACAATGAGCAGTTCTTC. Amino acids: CSAATTGGAYNEQFF.